This is a list of T cell receptor beta chains from one sample in a study of Tregs in tolerant kidney transplant recipients. The repertoire was sequenced with immunoSEQ multiplex PCR; TCRdb's copy has only in-frame clones and lacks some. There are about 94,000 clones in the sample; roughly 93% occur only once, and 0.35% to 0.55% lies in the top ten. This sample comprised CD4+ T cells from blood, obtained before the transplant. The receptors originated from a human donor who received a combined kidney and bone marrow transplant. The CDR3 runs from the conserved cysteine through the conserved F or W. The order of the fields is clone size, V gene, J gene, D gene, CDR3 DNA, CDR3 protein. D genes are given only for firm matches. Size tells how often a clone was seen (once, few, many) or the class of an expanded clone, and some rows leave it out.

clone_size: NA; v_call: TRBV9; j_call: TRBJ2-7; d_call: NA; cdr3_nt: TGTGCCAGCAGCGTAGGAAGTAGCGGATACGAGCAGTACTTC; cdr3_aa: CASSVGSSGYEQYF
clone_size: NA; v_call: TRBV19; j_call: TRBJ2-1; d_call: TRBD2; cdr3_nt: TGTGCCAGTAGTATCAAGCCCCCGACTAGCGGGAGTTTTCGCTCCTACAATGAGCAGTTCTTC; cdr3_aa: CASSIKPPTSGSFRSYNEQFF
clone_size: NA; v_call: TRBV9; j_call: TRBJ2-7; d_call: NA; cdr3_nt: TGTGCCAGCAGCCCAGCCGCGACGGGGAAACAGTACTTC; cdr3_aa: CASSPAATGKQYF
clone_size: few; v_call: TRBV7-9; j_call: TRBJ2-1; d_call: NA; cdr3_nt: TGTGCCAGCCACAGAGAGCTCGAGTACAATGAGCAGTTCTTC; cdr3_aa: CASHRELEYNEQFF
clone_size: NA; v_call: TRBV30; j_call: TRBJ1-3; d_call: TRBD1; cdr3_nt: TGTGCCTGGAGTCCCCTTGGGACAGGGAACTCTGGAAACACCATATATTTT; cdr3_aa: CAWSPLGTGNSGNTIYF
clone_size: NA; v_call: TRBV5-1; j_call: TRBJ2-1; d_call: TRBD1; cdr3_nt: TGCGCCAGCAGCTTTCTGGGACAGGGAAGGAATGAGCAGTTCTTC; cdr3_aa: CASSFLGQGRNEQFF
clone_size: NA; v_call: TRBV15; j_call: TRBJ1-1; d_call: TRBD1; cdr3_nt: TGTGCCACCAGCAGAGACGGGACAGTGAACACTGAAGCTTTCTTT; cdr3_aa: CATSRDGTVNTEAFF
clone_size: NA; v_call: TRBV5-6; j_call: TRBJ2-2; d_call: NA; cdr3_nt: TGTGCCAGCAGCCGAGACAGACGAGACACCGGGGAGCTGTTTTTT; cdr3_aa: CASSRDRRDTGELFF
clone_size: NA; v_call: TRBV7-2; j_call: TRBJ2-3; d_call: NA; cdr3_nt: TGTGCCAGCAGCCCCGGGACAAGCACAGATACGCAGTATTTT; cdr3_aa: CASSPGTSTDTQYF
clone_size: NA; v_call: TRBV19; j_call: TRBJ2-7; d_call: TRBD2; cdr3_nt: TGTGCCAGTAGTGGGGGGACTAGCCCTTTCTACGAGCAGTACTTC; cdr3_aa: CASSGGTSPFYEQYF
clone_size: NA; v_call: TRBV6-1; j_call: TRBJ2-3; d_call: TRBD2; cdr3_nt: TGTGCCAGCAGTGAACAGGGACTAGCAAACACAGATACGCAGTATTTT; cdr3_aa: CASSEQGLANTDTQYF
clone_size: NA; v_call: TRBV7-2; j_call: TRBJ2-7; d_call: NA; cdr3_nt: TGTGCCAGCAGCGTGACTAACCTCCTTCATGAGCAGTACTTC; cdr3_aa: CASSVTNLLHEQYF
clone_size: NA; v_call: TRBV7-9; j_call: TRBJ1-2; d_call: NA; cdr3_nt: TGTGCCAGCAGCTTAGCCGCGCACGGAGGCCACTATGGCTACACCTTC; cdr3_aa: CASSLAAHGGHYGYTF
clone_size: NA; v_call: TRBV11-3; j_call: TRBJ2-7; d_call: TRBD1; cdr3_nt: TGTGCCAGCAGCCGGACAGGGATGAGCGAGCAGTACTTC; cdr3_aa: CASSRTGMSEQYF
clone_size: NA; v_call: TRBV4-3; j_call: TRBJ2-7; d_call: NA; cdr3_nt: TGCGCCAGCAGCCAAGGATACCCGGACAGACTCAACCCCTACGAGCAGTACTTC; cdr3_aa: CASSQGYPDRLNPYEQYF
clone_size: NA; v_call: TRBV30; j_call: TRBJ1-6; d_call: NA; cdr3_nt: TGTGCCTGGAATCGCACGCCTCCACCGAGTCTCCACTTT; cdr3_aa: CAWNRTPPPSLHF
clone_size: NA; v_call: TRBV7-6; j_call: TRBJ1-3; d_call: NA; cdr3_nt: TGTGCCAGCAGCCAACAGGGAATGACCGGAAACACCATATATTTT; cdr3_aa: CASSQQGMTGNTIYF
clone_size: NA; v_call: TRBV11-3; j_call: TRBJ2-5; d_call: TRBD2; cdr3_nt: TGTGCCAGCAGCTCTTCCTTAGCGGGAGAGGAGACCCAGTACTTC; cdr3_aa: CASSSSLAGEETQYF
clone_size: NA; v_call: TRBV9; j_call: TRBJ1-1; d_call: NA; cdr3_nt: TGTGCCAGCAGTACAGGGTGGGAAACTGAAGCTTTCTTT; cdr3_aa: CASSTGWETEAFF
clone_size: NA; v_call: TRBV29-1; j_call: TRBJ1-2; d_call: TRBD1; cdr3_nt: TGCAGCGCCGAAACAGGGGGGGATGGCTACACCTTC; cdr3_aa: CSAETGGDGYTF
clone_size: NA; v_call: TRBV7-3; j_call: TRBJ2-2; d_call: NA; cdr3_nt: TGTGCCAGCAGCTTCCCCTCGGGTCGGAACACCGGGGAGCTGTTTTTT; cdr3_aa: CASSFPSGRNTGELFF
clone_size: once; v_call: TRBV6-6; j_call: TRBJ1-6; d_call: TRBD1; cdr3_nt: TGTGCCAGCAGTTACAGGGGGCTGACCTATAATTCCCCCCTCCACTTT; cdr3_aa: CASSYRGLTYNSPLHF
clone_size: NA; v_call: TRBV4-3; j_call: TRBJ2-1; d_call: TRBD2; cdr3_nt: TGCGCCAGCAGCCAAAGACTAGCGGGAGGTAATCGCGAGCAGTTCTTC; cdr3_aa: CASSQRLAGGNREQFF
clone_size: NA; v_call: TRBV10-3; j_call: TRBJ2-1; d_call: TRBD1; cdr3_nt: TGTGCCATCAGTACCTTTGGACAGGCCGTTGGGGATGAGCAGTTCTTC; cdr3_aa: CAISTFGQAVGDEQFF
clone_size: NA; v_call: TRBV4-2; j_call: TRBJ1-3; d_call: NA; cdr3_nt: TGTGCCAGCAGCCCAGCAAACAGGATCCGCTCTGGAAACACCATATATTTT; cdr3_aa: CASSPANRIRSGNTIYF
clone_size: NA; v_call: TRBV10-3; j_call: TRBJ2-3; d_call: TRBD2; cdr3_nt: TGTGCCATCAGTGTGTACTCCGGGACTAGCGACACAGATACGCAGTATTTT; cdr3_aa: CAISVYSGTSDTDTQYF
clone_size: NA; v_call: TRBV18; j_call: TRBJ2-3; d_call: TRBD2; cdr3_nt: TGTGCCAGCTCACCGGGACTAGCGGGAACAGATACGCAGTATTTT; cdr3_aa: CASSPGLAGTDTQYF
clone_size: NA; v_call: TRBV7-3; j_call: TRBJ2-1; d_call: TRBD2; cdr3_nt: TGTGCCAGCAGCCCCCTGGGAAGCGGGGGGGGGAATGAGCAGTTCTTC; cdr3_aa: CASSPLGSGGGNEQFF
clone_size: NA; v_call: TRBV29-1; j_call: TRBJ1-2; d_call: NA; cdr3_nt: TGCAGCGTTTCGCAGGAGGGCTATGGCCACACCTTC; cdr3_aa: CSVSQEGYGHTF
clone_size: NA; v_call: TRBV4-3; j_call: TRBJ2-2; d_call: NA; cdr3_nt: TGCGCCAGCAGCCAAGCTAATGAGGGGGAGCTGTTTTTT; cdr3_aa: CASSQANEGELFF
clone_size: NA; v_call: TRBV5-1; j_call: TRBJ1-1; d_call: NA; cdr3_nt: TGCGCCAGCAGCTTGTCCTTGAACACTGAAGCTTTCTTT; cdr3_aa: CASSLSLNTEAFF